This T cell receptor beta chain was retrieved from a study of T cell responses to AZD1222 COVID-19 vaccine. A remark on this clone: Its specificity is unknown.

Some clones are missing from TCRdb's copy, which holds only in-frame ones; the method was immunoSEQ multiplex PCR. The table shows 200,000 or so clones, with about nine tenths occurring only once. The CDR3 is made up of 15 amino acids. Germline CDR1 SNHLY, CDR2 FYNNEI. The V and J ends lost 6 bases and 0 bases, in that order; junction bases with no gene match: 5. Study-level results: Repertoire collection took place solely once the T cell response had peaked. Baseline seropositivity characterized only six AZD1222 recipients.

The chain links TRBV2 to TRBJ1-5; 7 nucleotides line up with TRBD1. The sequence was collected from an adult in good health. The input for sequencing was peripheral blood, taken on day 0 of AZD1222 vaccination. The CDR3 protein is CASRDRTNSNQPQHF. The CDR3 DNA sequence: TGTGCCAGCAGGGACAGGACTAATAGCAATCAGCCCCAGCATTTT. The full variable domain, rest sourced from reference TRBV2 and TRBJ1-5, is EPEVTQTPSHQVTQMGQEVILRCVPISNHLYFYWYRQILGQKVEFLVSFYNNEISEKSEIFDDQFSVERPDGSNFTLKIRSTKLEDSAMYFCASRDRTNSNQPQHFGDGTRLSIL.